The T cell receptor (beta chain) described here comes from a study of T-cell reconstitution after alpha-beta-depleted transplantation in children. Points from the study as a whole: Where some patients showed high TCRbeta diversity at day 60, it came from recipient T cells and thymic progenitors that had survived. Several hundred rapidly expanded clones from non-depleted graft cells reportedly supplied alpha-beta T cells about two months post-transplant. When one year had passed after transplant, most T-cell counts and diversity came from newly produced T cells.

Germline V gives CDR1 SEHNR, CDR2 FQNEAQ (reference sequence). Trimming stripped 1 base from V and 4 bases from J, with 10 bases between. The CDR3 loop spans 14 amino acids. As it was prepared, the TCRbeta library received unique molecular identifiers. TCRdb fed the PCR reads into MiXCR, producing one record per CDR3 protein. Here the sample spans 500,000 to 650,000 distinct CDR3 sequences, roughly 11% being singletons. To note about this clonotype: What it binds is not known.

The chain employs TRBV7-9 and TRBJ2-5; D might be TRBD1 (5 bases). The source is a female patient aged 2-9 years who had a stem cell transplant for aplastic anemia, so the T cells may come from the graft donor. Source: PBMCs, mostly from graft donor cells, taken 180 days after TCRalphabeta/CD19-depleted stem cell transplant. CDR3 sequence (DNA): TGTGCCAGCAGCTTAGAACAGGTTGGAGAGACCCAGTACTTC. Protein: CASSLEQVGETQYF.